This T cell receptor beta chain was found in a study of CD8 T cells in ankylosing spondylitis. The study's findings and limits: What seemed typical of ankylosing spondylitis blood was a TCR beta motif built from several highly homologous variants.

Scientists made TCR beta libraries using quantitative 5'-RACE with molecular barcodes. TCRdb re-analysed the 5' RACE reads in MiXCR, keeping a single row per CDR3 protein. The sample has 100,000 to 150,000 distinct CDR3 sequences; over 6% are singletons. This clonotype was detected many times. The antigen remains undetermined. The sample taken for sequencing was blood, either unsorted or a sorted T cell fraction (not recorded which). The clonotype originates from a male donor with ankylosing spondylitis or in good health (not recorded which).

The CDR3 is CASSSLKRGAGDTQYF. The CDR3 DNA is TGTGCCAGCAGCTCATTGAAGCGGGGGGCAGGAGATACGCAGTATTTT. The chain joins TRBV7-8 to TRBJ2-3; 9 nucleotides match TRBD2. CDR3 length: 16 residues. J gave up 5 bases and V 4 bases, and 10 bases lay outside the gene matches. The germline CDR1 and CDR2 sequences are SGHVS and FQNEAQ.